The 22 T cell receptor beta chains below all came from one sample that was sequenced in a study of graft-versus-host responses after intestinal transplantation. These TCRs are of unknown antigen specificity. Sequenced by immunoSEQ multiplex PCR; TCRdb stores in-frame clones only, minus some. Of about 150,000 clones in the sample, around 90% are singletons; the top ten hold roughly 0.19%. Sequences were derived from unstimulated CD4+ T cells sorted from spleen or lymph node cells, sampled before intestinal transplant. The source is a human donor who received an intestinal transplant.

J is TRBJ2-7 and V is TRBV25-1; 8 positions agree with TRBD2. This CDR3 comprises 15 residues. From germline, CDR1 is MGHDK and CDR2 SYGVNS. V shed 4 bases, J shed 2 bases, and the junction held 7 bases outside the gene matches. The CDR3, as DNA: TGTGCCAGCAGTGCCCTTAGCGGGATCCCCTACGAGCAGTACTTC. Amino acids: CASSALSGIPYEQYF.

The chain employs TRBV5-1 and TRBJ2-1; D is undetermined. Germline CDR1 and CDR2: SGHRS and YFSETQ. This CDR3 contains 15 residues. V was cut by 0 bases and J by 6 bases, with 13 bases left in between. The DNA for the CDR3 is TGCGCCAGCAGCTTGGATGGGATTGATTCCAATGAGCAGTTCTTC. It codes for CASSLDGIDSNEQFF. The complete variable domain, with remaining parts taken from reference TRBV5-1 and TRBJ2-1, reads KAGVTQTPRYLIKTRGQQVTLSCSPISGHRSVSWYQQTPGQGLQFLFEYFSETQRNKGNFPGRFSGRQFSNSRSEMNVSTLELGDSALYLCASSLDGIDSNEQFFGPGTRLTVL.

The gene calls are TRBV30 and TRBJ2-5; 8 positions agree with TRBD2. Looked up from germline, CDR1 is GTSNPN and CDR2 is SVGIG (reference sequence). This CDR3 region has 13 residues. V shed 5 bases and J 5 bases; nucleotides not matched to a gene: 7. The CDR3 sequence is CAWGRSGSETQYF. The CDR3 DNA follows: TGTGCCTGGGGTAGAAGCGGGAGTGAGACCCAGTACTTC. Full variable domain (outside the CDR3, taken from reference TRBV30 and TRBJ2-5): SQTIHQWPATLVQPVGSPLSLECTVEGTSNPNLYWYRQAAGRGLQLLFYSVGIGQISSEVPQNLSASRPQDRQFILSSKKLLLSDSGFYLCAWGRSGSETQYFGPGTRLLVL.

The CDR3 here is CASSQPDRLNSPLHF. For the CDR3, the DNA is TGCGCCAGCAGCCAACCCGACAGGCTGAATTCACCCCTCCACTTT. The chain combines TRBV4-1 with TRBJ1-6; tentatively, D is TRBD1 (6 bases). Germline CDR1 MGHRA, CDR2 YSYEKL. This CDR3 has 15 amino acids. The V end was cut by 2 bases, the J end by 7 bases, with 12 bases between.

This clone is a singleton in its sample. The chain has TRBV6-6 and TRBJ1-5; TRBD1 is a possible D gene (6 bases). Deletions cut 4 bases from V and 4 bases from J, with 14 bases between. This CDR3 region has 15 residues. The V gene's germline CDR1 is MNHNY and CDR2 SVGAGI (reference sequence). CDR3: CASSWTGAQNQPQHF. CDR3 DNA sequence: TGTGCCAGCAGTTGGACGGGGGCCCAAAATCAGCCCCAGCATTTT.

The V call is TRBV18, the J call TRBJ2-1, with D possibly TRBD1 on 5 matching bases. Germline loops: CDR1 KGHSH, CDR2 LQKENI. The V gene lost 3 bases and the J gene lost 3 bases, with 9 bases spanning the gap. CDR3 length: 14 residues. The CDR3 protein is CASSPRTGYNEQFF. Written as DNA, the CDR3 is TGTGCCAGCTCACCTCGAACAGGCTACAATGAGCAGTTCTTC.

This chain links TRBV6-6 with TRBJ1-5; D uncertain. The CDR3 spans 14 residues. CDR1 is MNHNY and CDR2 is SVGAGI in the germline V gene (reference sequence). With 0 bases removed from V and 10 bases from J, the gap between germline ends came to 13 bases. The CDR3 region has the DNA TGTGCCAGCAGTTACTCGGCTCCCACCGGACCCCAGCATTTT. This translates into CASSYSAPTGPQHF.

This chain uses TRBV6-5 with TRBJ1-2; D not resolved. The CDR3 runs 12 residues. CDR1 MNHEY and CDR2 SVGAGI come from the germline V gene. Trimming cost V 0 bases and J 6 bases, with 5 bases left between them. CDR3 region: CASSYSADGYTF. CDR3 DNA sequence: TGTGCCAGCAGTTACTCGGCGGATGGCTACACCTTC.

The chain uses TRBV4-2 and TRBJ2-1; 12 bases agree with TRBD2. V shed 1 base, J shed 0 bases, and the junction held 7 bases outside the gene matches. The CDR3 runs 19 residues. CDR1 is LGHNA and CDR2 is YNFKEQ in the germline V gene. CDR3 amino acids: CASSQAASGRVSSYNEQFF. In DNA, the CDR3 is TGTGCCAGCAGCCAAGCGGCTAGCGGGAGGGTTAGCTCCTACAATGAGCAGTTCTTC.

V and J are TRBV28 and TRBJ1-5; possible D gene TRBD1, 5 bases. The CDR3 has 14 amino acids. Germline values: CDR1 MDHEN, CDR2 SYDVKM. V lost 5 bases to trimming and J lost 7 bases, with 15 bases between them. CDR3 region: CASSQGLFLQPQHF. The CDR3 region has the DNA TGTGCCAGCAGTCAGGGACTTTTTTTACAGCCCCAGCATTTT.

The V gene is TRBV4-2, the J gene TRBJ2-1; D unclear. Germline V gene data show CDR1 as LGHNA and CDR2 as YNFKEQ. The CDR3 runs 14 residues. The ends were cut back, 5 bases at V and 0 bases at J, with 8 bases in the middle. The CDR3 nucleotides read TGTGCCAGCAGCTTAGACGCCTCCTACAATGAGCAGTTCTTC. This codes for CASSLDASYNEQFF.

This chain joins TRBV6-1 and TRBJ2-7, with 11 bases that match TRBD2. CDR3 length: 15 amino acids. V shed 5 bases and J 0 bases; nucleotides not matched to a gene: 3. CDR1 and CDR2 from the germline V gene are MNHNS and SASEGT. CDR3 DNA sequence: TGTGCCAGCAGTCTAGCGGGAGGAATCTCCTACGAGCAGTACTTC. Translating gives CASSLAGGISYEQYF.

V usage is TRBV9 and J usage is TRBJ2-3, with 13 bases matching TRBD2. This CDR3 region has 16 residues. The ends lost 3 bases at V and 5 bases at J; junction bases unmatched: 6. Germline CDR1 and CDR2: SGDLS and YYNGEE. Here the CDR3 reads CASSDGTSGMRDTQYF. The CDR3 DNA follows: TGTGCCAGCAGCGACGGGACTAGCGGGATGAGAGATACGCAGTATTTT.

The chain employs TRBV6-1 and TRBJ2-7, with D possibly matching TRBD2 (5 bases). CDR1 and CDR2 (germline): MNHNS, SASEGT. CDR3 length equals 15 residues. Trimming took off 1 base at V and 1 base at J, with 11 bases between the two ends. DNA for the CDR3: TGTGCCAGCAGTGAAGGTGGACTCCATTCCTACGAGCAGTACTTC. Protein: CASSEGGLHSYEQYF.

A single count supports this clone. The rearrangement joins TRBV5-1 to TRBJ2-1; no clear D. The CDR3 is 14 amino acids. Trimming stripped 2 bases from V and 5 bases from J, with 11 bases between. Germline CDR1 SGHRS, CDR2 YFSETQ. Here the CDR3 reads CASSLTWENNEQFF. The CDR3 nucleotides read TGCGCCAGCAGCTTAACGTGGGAAAACAATGAGCAGTTCTTC.

This chain uses TRBV28 with TRBJ2-1; 7 nucleotides agree with TRBD2. With V trimmed by 6 bases and J by 6 bases, 11 bases remained unmatched. This CDR3 is 15 amino acids long. Germline V gene sequence: CDR1 MDHEN, CDR2 SYDVKM. The CDR3, as DNA: TGTGCCAGCAGCTCACCTGGGGGGGATGGCAATGAGCAGTTCTTC. Its translation: CASSSPGGDGNEQFF.

J is TRBJ2-6 and V is TRBV30; 7 bases are a match to TRBD1. The germline CDR1 and CDR2 sequences are GTSNPN and SVGIG (reference sequence). CDR3 length: 16 amino acids. The ends lost 6 bases at V and 0 bases at J; junction bases unmatched: 8. The CDR3 region has the DNA TGTGCCTGCCCGGGACAGTCCTTCTCTGGGGCCAACGTCCTGACTTTC. It specifies CACPGQSFSGANVLTF.

J is TRBJ2-1 and V is TRBV19; 9 bases map to TRBD2. CDR3 length: 16 amino acids. Trimming at V came to 4 bases and at J to 4 bases, leaving 8 bases not matched to a gene. Germline V gives CDR1 LNHDA, CDR2 SQIVND (reference sequence). CDR3 coding DNA: TGTGCCAGTAGTACCCGGGCTAGCGGGGATTACAATGAGCAGTTCTTC. Its translation: CASSTRASGDYNEQFF.

The chain combines TRBV28 with TRBJ1-5; D is undetermined. Germline lookup yields CDR1 MDHEN and CDR2 SYDVKM. The CDR3 sequence is 14 residues long. V was cut by 2 bases and J by 7 bases, with 12 bases left in between. CDR3 region: CASSLKRDKQPQHF. DNA for the CDR3: TGTGCCAGCAGTTTAAAGCGGGATAAGCAGCCCCAGCATTTT.

The V call is TRBV2, the J call TRBJ2-1; D gene unclear. The germline gives CDR1 SNHLY, CDR2 FYNNEI. This CDR3 spans 13 amino acids. V was cut by 8 bases and J by 10 bases, with 18 bases left in between. The CDR3 loop is CASQFAVSPEQFF. CDR3 DNA sequence: TGTGCCAGCCAGTTCGCGGTTTCCCCCGAGCAGTTCTTC.

The CDR3 DNA follows: TGTGCCAGCAGCTTTACGGGACTAGCGGGAGCCCGCACAGATACGCAGTATTTT. This sequence encodes CASSFTGLAGARTDTQYF. The V gene is TRBV7-9, the J gene TRBJ2-3; 14 bases align to TRBD2. With 3 bases clipped from V and 1 base from J, the junction kept 6 bases outside the gene matches. Germline-derived CDR1 and CDR2 are SEHNR and FQNEAQ (reference sequence). The CDR3 contains 18 residues.

As concerns this clone: Other DNA sequences from this sample encode an identical CDR3 as well. The V call is TRBV5-1, the J call TRBJ2-7, with 11 bases lining up with TRBD2. Per germline, CDR1 SGHRS and CDR2 YFSETQ. CDR3 length: 14 amino acids. The V and J ends lost 1 base and 3 bases, in that order; junction bases with no gene match: 0. CDR3 residues: CASSLTSGSYEQYF. Here the CDR3 DNA reads TGCGCCAGCAGCTTGACTAGCGGGAGCTACGAGCAGTACTTC.